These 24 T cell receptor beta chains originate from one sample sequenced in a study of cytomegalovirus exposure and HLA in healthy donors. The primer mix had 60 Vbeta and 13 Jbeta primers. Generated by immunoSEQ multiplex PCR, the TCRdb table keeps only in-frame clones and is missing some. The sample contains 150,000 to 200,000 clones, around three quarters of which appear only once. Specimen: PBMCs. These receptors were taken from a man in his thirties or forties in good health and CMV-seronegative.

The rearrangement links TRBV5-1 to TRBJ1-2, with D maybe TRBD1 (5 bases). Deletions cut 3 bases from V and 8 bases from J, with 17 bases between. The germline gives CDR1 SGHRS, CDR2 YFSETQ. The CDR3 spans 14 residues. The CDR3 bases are TGCGCCAGCAGCTCAAACACGGGGACTCTCGGCTACACCTTC. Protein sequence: CASSSNTGTLGYTF.

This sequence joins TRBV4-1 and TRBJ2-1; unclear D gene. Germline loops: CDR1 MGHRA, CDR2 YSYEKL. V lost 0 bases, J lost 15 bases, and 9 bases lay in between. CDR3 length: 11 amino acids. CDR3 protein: CASSQDKRWFF. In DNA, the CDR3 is TGCGCCAGCAGCCAAGATAAGCGCTGGTTCTTC.

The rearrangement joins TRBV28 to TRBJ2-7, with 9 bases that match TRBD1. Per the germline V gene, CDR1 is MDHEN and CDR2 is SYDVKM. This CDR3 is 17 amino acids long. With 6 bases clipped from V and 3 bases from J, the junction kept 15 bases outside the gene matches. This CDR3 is CASRNSMWTGEFYEQYF. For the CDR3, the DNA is TGTGCCAGCAGGAATTCAATGTGGACAGGGGAATTCTACGAGCAGTACTTC. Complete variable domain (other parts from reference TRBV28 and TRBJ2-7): DVKVTQSSRYLVKRTGEKVFLECVQDMDHENMFWYRQDPGLGLRLIYFSYDVKMKEKGDIPEGYSVSREKKERFSLILESASTNQTSMYLCASRNSMWTGEFYEQYFGPGTRLTVT.

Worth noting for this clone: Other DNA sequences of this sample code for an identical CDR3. CDR3 protein: CASRSAYEQYF. DNA of the CDR3: TGTGCCAGCAGGAGCGCCTACGAGCAGTACTTC. The chain joins TRBV6-5 to TRBJ2-7; D gene unclear. In germline, CDR1 is MNHEY, CDR2 SVGAGI. The V gene lost 6 bases and the J gene lost 2 bases, with 5 bases spanning the gap. This CDR3 comprises 11 residues.

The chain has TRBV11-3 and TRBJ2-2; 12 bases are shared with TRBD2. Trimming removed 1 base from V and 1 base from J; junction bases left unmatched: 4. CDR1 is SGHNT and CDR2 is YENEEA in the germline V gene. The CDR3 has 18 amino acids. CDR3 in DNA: TGTGCCAGCAGCTTAGTAACGACTAGCGGGGGGAACACCGGGGAGCTGTTTTTT. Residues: CASSLVTTSGGNTGELFF.

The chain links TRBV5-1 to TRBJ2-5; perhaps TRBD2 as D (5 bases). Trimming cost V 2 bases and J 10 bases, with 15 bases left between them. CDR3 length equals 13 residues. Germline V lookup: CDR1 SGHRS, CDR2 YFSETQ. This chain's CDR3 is CASSFPGARDQYF. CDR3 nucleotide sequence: TGCGCCAGCAGCTTTCCGGGTGCCCGGGACCAGTACTTC. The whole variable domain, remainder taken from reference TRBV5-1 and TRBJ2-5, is KAGVTQTPRYLIKTRGQQVTLSCSPISGHRSVSWYQQTPGQGLQFLFEYFSETQRNKGNFPGRFSGRQFSNSRSEMNVSTLELGDSALYLCASSFPGARDQYFGPGTRLLVL.

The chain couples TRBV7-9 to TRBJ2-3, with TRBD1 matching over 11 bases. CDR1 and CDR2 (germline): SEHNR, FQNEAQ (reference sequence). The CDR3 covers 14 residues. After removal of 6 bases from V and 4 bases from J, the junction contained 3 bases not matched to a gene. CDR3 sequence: CASSRTGGADTQYF. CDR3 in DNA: TGTGCCAGCAGTAGGACAGGGGGCGCAGATACGCAGTATTTT. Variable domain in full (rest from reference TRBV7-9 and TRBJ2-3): DTGVSQNPRHKITKRGQNVTFRCDPISEHNRLYWYRQTLGQGPEFLTYFQNEAQLEKSRLLSDRFSAERPKGSFSTLEIQRTEQGDSAMYLCASSRTGGADTQYFGPGTRLTVL.

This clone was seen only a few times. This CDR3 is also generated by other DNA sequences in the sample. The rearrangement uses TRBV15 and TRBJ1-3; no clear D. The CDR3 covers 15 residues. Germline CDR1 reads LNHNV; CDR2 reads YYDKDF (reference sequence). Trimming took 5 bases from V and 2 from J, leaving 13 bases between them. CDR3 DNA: TGTGCCACCAGCCGGCGTGGAGGAGCTGGAAACACCATATATTTT. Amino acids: CATSRRGGAGNTIYF.

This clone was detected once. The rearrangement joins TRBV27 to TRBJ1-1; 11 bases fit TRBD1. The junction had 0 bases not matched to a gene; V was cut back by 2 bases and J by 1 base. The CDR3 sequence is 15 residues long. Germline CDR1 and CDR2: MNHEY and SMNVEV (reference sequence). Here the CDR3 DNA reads TGTGCCAGCAGTTTAGGGACAGGGGGGAACACTGAAGCTTTCTTT. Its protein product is CASSLGTGGNTEAFF.

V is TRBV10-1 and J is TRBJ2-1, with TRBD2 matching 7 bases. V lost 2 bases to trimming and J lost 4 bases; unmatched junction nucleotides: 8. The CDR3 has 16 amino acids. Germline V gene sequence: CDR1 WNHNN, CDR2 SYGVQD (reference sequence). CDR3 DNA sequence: TGCGCCAGCAGTGAGCTTGGAGCGGGGCCATACAATGAGCAGTTCTTC. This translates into CASSELGAGPYNEQFF.

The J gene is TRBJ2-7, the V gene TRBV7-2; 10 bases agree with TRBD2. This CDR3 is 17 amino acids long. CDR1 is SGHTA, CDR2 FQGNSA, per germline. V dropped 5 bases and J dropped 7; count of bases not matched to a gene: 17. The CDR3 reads CASSPVEREGRYKEQYF. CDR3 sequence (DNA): TGTGCCAGCAGCCCCGTGGAGCGGGAGGGCCGCTATAAAGAGCAGTACTTC.

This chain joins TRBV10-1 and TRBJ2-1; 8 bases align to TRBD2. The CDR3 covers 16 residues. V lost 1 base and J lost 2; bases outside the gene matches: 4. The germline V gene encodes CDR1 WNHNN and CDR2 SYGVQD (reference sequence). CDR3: CASSEWDSGAYNEQFF. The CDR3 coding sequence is TGCGCCAGCAGTGAGTGGGATAGCGGGGCCTACAATGAGCAGTTCTTC.

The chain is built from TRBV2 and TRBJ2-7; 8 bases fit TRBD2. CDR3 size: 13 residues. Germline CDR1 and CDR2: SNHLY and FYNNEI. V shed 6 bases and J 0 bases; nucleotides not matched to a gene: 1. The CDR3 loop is CASRAGGSYEQYF. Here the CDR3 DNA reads TGTGCCAGCAGGGCGGGAGGCTCCTACGAGCAGTACTTC. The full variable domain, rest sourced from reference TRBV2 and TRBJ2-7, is EPEVTQTPSHQVTQMGQEVILRCVPISNHLYFYWYRQILGQKVEFLVSFYNNEISEKSEIFDDQFSVERPDGSNFTLKIRSTKLEDSAMYFCASRAGGSYEQYFGPGTRLTVT.

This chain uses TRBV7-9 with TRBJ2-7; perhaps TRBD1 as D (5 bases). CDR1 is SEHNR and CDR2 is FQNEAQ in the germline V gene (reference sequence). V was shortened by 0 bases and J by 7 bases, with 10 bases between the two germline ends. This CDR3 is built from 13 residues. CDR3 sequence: CASSLAITGEQYF. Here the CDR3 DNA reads TGTGCCAGCAGCTTAGCCATTACAGGAGAGCAGTACTTC. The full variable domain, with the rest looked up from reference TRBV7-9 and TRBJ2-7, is DTGVSQNPRHKITKRGQNVTFRCDPISEHNRLYWYRQTLGQGPEFLTYFQNEAQLEKSRLLSDRFSAERPKGSFSTLEIQRTEQGDSAMYLCASSLAITGEQYFGPGTRLTVT.

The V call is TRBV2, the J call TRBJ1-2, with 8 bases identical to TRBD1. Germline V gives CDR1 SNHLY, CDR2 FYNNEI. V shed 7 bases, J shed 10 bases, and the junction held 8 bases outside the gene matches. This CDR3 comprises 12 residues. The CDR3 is CASNPGQAVYTF. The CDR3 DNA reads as TGTGCCAGCAACCCGGGACAGGCGGTCTACACCTTC.

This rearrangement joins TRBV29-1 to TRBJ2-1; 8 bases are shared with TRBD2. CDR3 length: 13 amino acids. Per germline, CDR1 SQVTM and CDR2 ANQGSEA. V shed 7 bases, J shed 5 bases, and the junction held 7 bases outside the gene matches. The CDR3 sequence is CSARLALHNEQFF. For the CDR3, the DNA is TGCAGCGCGAGACTAGCGCTCCACAATGAGCAGTTCTTC.

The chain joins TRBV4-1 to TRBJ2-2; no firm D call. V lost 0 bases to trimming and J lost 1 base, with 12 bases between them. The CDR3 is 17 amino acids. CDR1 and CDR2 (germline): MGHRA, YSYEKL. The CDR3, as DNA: TGCGCCAGCAGCCAAGATCAAGGCAGGATGAACACCGGGGAGCTGTTTTTT. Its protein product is CASSQDQGRMNTGELFF.

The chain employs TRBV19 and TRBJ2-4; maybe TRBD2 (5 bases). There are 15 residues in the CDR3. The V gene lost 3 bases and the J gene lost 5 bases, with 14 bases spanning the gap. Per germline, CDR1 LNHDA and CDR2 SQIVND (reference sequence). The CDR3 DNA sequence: TGTGCCAGTAGTATCCTGCGGACTGCTGAAAACATTCAGTACTTC. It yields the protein CASSILRTAENIQYF.

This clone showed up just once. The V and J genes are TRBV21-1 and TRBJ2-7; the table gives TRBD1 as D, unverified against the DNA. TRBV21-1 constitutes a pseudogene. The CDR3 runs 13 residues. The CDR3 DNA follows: TGTGCCAGCAGCAAAGAGGGACAGTACGAGCAGTACTTC. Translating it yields CASSKEGQYEQYF.

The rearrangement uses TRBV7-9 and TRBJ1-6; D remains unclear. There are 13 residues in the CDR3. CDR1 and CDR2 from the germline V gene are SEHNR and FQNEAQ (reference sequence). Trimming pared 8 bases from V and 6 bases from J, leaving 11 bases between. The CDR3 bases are TGTGCCAGCGGCGGGTCCGGTAATTCACCCCTCCACTTT. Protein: CASGGSGNSPLHF.

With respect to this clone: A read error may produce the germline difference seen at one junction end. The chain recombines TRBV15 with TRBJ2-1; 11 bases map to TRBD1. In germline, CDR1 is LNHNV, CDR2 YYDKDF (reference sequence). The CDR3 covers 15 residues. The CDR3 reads CATSRGTGGYDEQFF. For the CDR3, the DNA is TGTGCCACCAGCAGAGGGACAGGGGGCTACGATGAGCAGTTCTTC. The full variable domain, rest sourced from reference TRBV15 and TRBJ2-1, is DAMVIQNPRYQVTQFGKPVTLSCSQTLNHNVMYWYQQKSSQAPKLLFHYYDKDFNNEADTPDNFQSRRPNTSFCFLDIRSPGLGDTAMYLCATSRGTGGYDEQFFGPGTRLTVL.

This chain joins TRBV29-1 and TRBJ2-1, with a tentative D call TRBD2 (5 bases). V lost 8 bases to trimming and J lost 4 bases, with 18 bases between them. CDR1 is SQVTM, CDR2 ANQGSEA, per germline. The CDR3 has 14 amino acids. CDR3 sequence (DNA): TGCAGCCTAACGAGGGCAGCTCTGTACAATGAGCAGTTCTTC. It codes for CSLTRAALYNEQFF.

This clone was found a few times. CDR3 residues: CASSRTEGSTDTQYF. CDR3 bases: TGTGCCAGCAGTCGGACAGAGGGAAGCACAGATACGCAGTATTTT. The genes are TRBV28 and TRBJ2-3; D is possibly TRBD1 (6 bases). The CDR3 spans 15 residues. V gave up 5 bases and J gave up 0 bases, with 12 bases separating them. Germline CDR1 MDHEN, CDR2 SYDVKM.

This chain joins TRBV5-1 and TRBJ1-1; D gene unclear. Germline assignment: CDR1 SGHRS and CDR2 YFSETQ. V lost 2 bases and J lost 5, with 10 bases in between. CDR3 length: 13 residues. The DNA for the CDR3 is TGCGCCAGCAGCTTAGAGGCTAGGACTGAAGCTTTCTTT. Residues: CASSLEARTEAFF.